Given below is one T cell receptor (beta chain) in context. Antigen specificity is unknown. The repertoire was sequenced with immunoSEQ multiplex PCR; TCRdb's copy has only in-frame clones and lacks some. The data hold about 2.5 million clones, with 85% to 95% observed a single time. The record originates from a study of shared clonotypes between healthy human individuals. Broader study findings: Sampling involved blood alone; tissue repertoires likely differ. Non-shared clonotypes had lower generation probabilities than those shared by all four donors.

CDR1 SGHNT and CDR2 YENEEA come from the germline V gene. This CDR3 is built from 19 residues. The J segment lost 8 bases and the V segment lost 4 bases, leaving 23 bases of the junction unmatched. Subsets obtained from CD4+ cells comprised CD45RA+ naive and CD45RA-negative memory cells. The chain combines TRBV11-3 with TRBJ1-2; TRBD1 aligns across 9 bases. The clonotype comes from a young man in good health. Some clones in this sample may be carry-over from other donors' samples. The specimen sequenced was naive CD4+ T cells from PBMCs. Subset meaning: CD45RA+ positively selected. CDR3 protein: CASSSKIRDRALGERGYTF. The CDR3 region has the DNA TGTGCCAGCAGCTCTAAGATCCGGGACAGGGCCCTGGGGGAGCGCGGCTACACCTTC.